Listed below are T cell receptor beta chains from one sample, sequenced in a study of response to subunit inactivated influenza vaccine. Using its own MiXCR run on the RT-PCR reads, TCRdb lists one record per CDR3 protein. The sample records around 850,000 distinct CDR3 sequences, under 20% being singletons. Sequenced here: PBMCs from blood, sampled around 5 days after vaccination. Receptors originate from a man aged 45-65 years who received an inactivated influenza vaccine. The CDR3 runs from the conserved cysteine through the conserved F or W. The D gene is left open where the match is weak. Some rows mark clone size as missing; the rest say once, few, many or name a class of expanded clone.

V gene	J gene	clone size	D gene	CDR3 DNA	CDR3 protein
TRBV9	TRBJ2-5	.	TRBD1	TGTGCCAGCGGCCCCGGGACAGGCCAGGAGACCCAGTACTTC	CASGPGTGQETQYF
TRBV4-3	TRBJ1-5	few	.	TGCGCCAGCAGCCCCGGACTCTCCACCGTGCCCCAGCACTTT	CASSPGLSTVPQHF
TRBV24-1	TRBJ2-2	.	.	TGTGCCACCAGTGCGGAGCCGGGACACCGCACCGGGGAGCTGTTTTTT	CATSAEPGHRTGELFF
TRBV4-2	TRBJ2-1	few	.	TGTGCCAGCAGCCAAGACGTTTCAGGGGGGTACAATGAGCAGTTCTTC	CASSQDVSGGYNEQFF
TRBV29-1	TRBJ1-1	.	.	TGCAGCGTTGAACCGGCCGCTGAAGCTTTCTTT	CSVEPAAEAFF
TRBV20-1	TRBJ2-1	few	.	TGCAGTGCTAGAGGGATCGACTTCCTCAATGAGCAGTTCTTC	CSARGIDFLNEQFF
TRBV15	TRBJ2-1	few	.	TGTGCCACCAGCAGCCGAGACAGGTCTATAGGGAATGAGCAGTTCTTC	CATSSRDRSIGNEQFF
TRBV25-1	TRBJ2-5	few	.	TGTGCCAGCAGTAGCTTGGGCTGGCAAGAGACCCAGTACTTC	CASSSLGWQETQYF
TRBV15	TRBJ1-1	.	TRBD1	TGTGCCACCGTTGCACAGGGGGCCCACACTGAAGCTTTCTTT	CATVAQGAHTEAFF
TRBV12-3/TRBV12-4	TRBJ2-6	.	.	TGTGCCAGCAGTTTAGGTTATAGTAGCTCTGGGGCCAACGTCCTGACTTTC	CASSLGYSSSGANVLTF
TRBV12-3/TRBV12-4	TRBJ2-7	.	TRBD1	TGTGCCAGCAGTTCGGGACAGGGCCACGGGGACGAGCAGTACTTC	CASSSGQGHGDEQYF
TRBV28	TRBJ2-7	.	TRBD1	TGTGCCAGCAGGCCGACAGGGATTAAGCACGAGCAGTACTTC	CASRPTGIKHEQYF
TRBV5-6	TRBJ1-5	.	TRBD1	TGTGCCAGCAGCACGAGGACAGGGGGCACCAATCAGCCCCAGCATTTT	CASSTRTGGTNQPQHF
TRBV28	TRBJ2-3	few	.	TGTGCCAGCATCGGATCAGATACGCAGTATTTT	CASIGSDTQYF
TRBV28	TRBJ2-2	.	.	TGTGCCAGCAGTTTATCCCGGGGGGCCATAAGCGCGAACACCGGGGAGCTGTTTTTT	CASSLSRGAISANTGELFF
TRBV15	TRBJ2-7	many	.	TGTGCCACCAGCAAGTGGGGCTACGAGCAGTACTTC	CATSKWGYEQYF
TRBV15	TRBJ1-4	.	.	TGTGCCACCAGCCGGGCCGCTAATGAAAAACTGTTTTTT	CATSRAANEKLFF
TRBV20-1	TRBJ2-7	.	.	TGCAGTGTGTCGGGGGGCGTCTCCGAGCAGTACTTC	CSVSGGVSEQYF
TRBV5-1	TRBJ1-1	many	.	TGCGCCAGCAGCTTGGGTCCGGAGAACACTGAAGCTTTCTTT	CASSLGPENTEAFF
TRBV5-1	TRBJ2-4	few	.	TGCGCCAGCAGCTTGGTATGGGGGGCGCACATTCAGTACTTC	CASSLVWGAHIQYF
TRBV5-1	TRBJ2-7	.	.	TGCGCCAGCAAAGGAGAATACGAGCAGTACTTC	CASKGEYEQYF